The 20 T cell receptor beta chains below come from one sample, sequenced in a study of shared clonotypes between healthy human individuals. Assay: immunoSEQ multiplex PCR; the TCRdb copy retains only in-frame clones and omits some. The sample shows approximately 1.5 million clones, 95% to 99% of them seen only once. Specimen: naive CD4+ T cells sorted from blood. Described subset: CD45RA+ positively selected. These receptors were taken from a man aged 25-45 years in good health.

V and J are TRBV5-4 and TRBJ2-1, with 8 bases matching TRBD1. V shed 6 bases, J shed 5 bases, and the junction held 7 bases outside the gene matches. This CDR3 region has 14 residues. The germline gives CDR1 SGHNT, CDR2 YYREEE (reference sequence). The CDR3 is CASKRTGIDNEQFF. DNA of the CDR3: TGTGCCAGCAAGAGGACAGGGATTGACAATGAGCAGTTCTTC.

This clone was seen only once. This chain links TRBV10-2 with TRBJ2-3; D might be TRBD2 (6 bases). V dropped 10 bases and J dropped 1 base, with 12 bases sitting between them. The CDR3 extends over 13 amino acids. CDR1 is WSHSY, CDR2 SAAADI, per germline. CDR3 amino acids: CATVEGRTDTQYF. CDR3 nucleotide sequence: TGCGCCACCGTGGAGGGCCGCACAGATACGCAGTATTTT.

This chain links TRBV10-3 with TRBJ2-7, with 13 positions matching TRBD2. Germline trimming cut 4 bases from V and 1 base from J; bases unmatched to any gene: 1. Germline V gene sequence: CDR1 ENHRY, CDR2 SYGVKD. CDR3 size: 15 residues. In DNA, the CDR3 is TGTGCCATCAGTGTGGGACTAGCGGGGTCCTACGAGCAGTACTTC. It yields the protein CAISVGLAGSYEQYF.

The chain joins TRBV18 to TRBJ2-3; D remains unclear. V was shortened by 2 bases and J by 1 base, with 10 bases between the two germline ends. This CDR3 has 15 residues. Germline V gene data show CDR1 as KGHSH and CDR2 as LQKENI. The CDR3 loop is CASSPGHVGTDTQYF. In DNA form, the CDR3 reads TGTGCCAGCTCACCAGGCCATGTCGGCACAGATACGCAGTATTTT.

CDR3 amino acids: CATSPLGTEAFF. CDR3 nucleotides: TGTGCCACCAGCCCCCTGGGGACTGAAGCTTTCTTT. V and J are TRBV15 and TRBJ1-1, with D hard to call. In germline, CDR1 is LNHNV, CDR2 YYDKDF (reference sequence). V was clipped by 5 bases and J by 5 bases, with 9 bases between them. This CDR3 has 12 residues.

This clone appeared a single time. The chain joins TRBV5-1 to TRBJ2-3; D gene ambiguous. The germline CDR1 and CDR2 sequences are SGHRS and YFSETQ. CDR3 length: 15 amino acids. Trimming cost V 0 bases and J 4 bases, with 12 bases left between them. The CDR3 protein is CASSLVVLASDTQYF. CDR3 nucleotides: TGCGCCAGCAGCTTGGTTGTATTAGCTTCAGATACGCAGTATTTT. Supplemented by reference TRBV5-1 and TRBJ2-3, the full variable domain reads KAGVTQTPRYLIKTRGQQVTLSCSPISGHRSVSWYQQTPGQGLQFLFEYFSETQRNKGNFPGRFSGRQFSNSRSEMNVSTLELGDSALYLCASSLVVLASDTQYFGPGTRLTVL.

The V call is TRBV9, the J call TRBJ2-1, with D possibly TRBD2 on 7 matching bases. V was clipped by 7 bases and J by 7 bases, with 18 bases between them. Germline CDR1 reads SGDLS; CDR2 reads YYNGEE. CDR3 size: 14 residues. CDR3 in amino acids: CASRGAGIGNEQFF. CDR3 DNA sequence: TGTGCCAGCCGGGGGGCCGGGATAGGTAATGAGCAGTTCTTC.

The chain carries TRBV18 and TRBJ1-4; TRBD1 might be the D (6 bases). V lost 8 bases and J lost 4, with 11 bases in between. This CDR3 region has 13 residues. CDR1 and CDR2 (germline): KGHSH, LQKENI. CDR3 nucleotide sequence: TGTGCCAGCCAGGGACAAATTAATGAAAAACTGTTTTTT. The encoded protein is CASQGQINEKLFF.

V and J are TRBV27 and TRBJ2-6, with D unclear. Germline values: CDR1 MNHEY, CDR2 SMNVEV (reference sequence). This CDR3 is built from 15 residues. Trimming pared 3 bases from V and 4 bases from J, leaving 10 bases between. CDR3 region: CASSFTAAGANVLTF. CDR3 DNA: TGTGCCAGCAGTTTTACAGCAGCCGGGGCCAACGTCCTGACTTTC.

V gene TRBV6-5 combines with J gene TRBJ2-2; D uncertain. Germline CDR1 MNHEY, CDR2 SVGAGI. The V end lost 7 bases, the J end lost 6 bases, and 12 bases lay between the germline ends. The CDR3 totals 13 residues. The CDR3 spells CASTAGGAGELFF. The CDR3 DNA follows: TGTGCCAGCACGGCAGGTGGTGCCGGGGAGCTGTTTTTT.

CDR3 protein: CASSGGLAGGTDTQYF. DNA of the CDR3: TGTGCCAGCAGTGGGGGACTAGCGGGGGGCACAGATACGCAGTATTTT. The V call is TRBV6-1, the J call TRBJ2-3; 14 bases are shared with TRBD2. Trimming cost V 4 bases and J 1 base; bases outside gene matches: 1. The germline V gene has CDR1 MNHNS and CDR2 SASEGT. CDR3 length: 16 amino acids.

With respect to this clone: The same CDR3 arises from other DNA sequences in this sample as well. This CDR3 reads CASSLREETQYF. DNA of the CDR3: TGTGCCAGCAGCTTACGAGAAGAGACCCAGTACTTC. The chain combines TRBV5-4 with TRBJ2-5; no definite D call. Per the germline V gene, CDR1 is SGHNT and CDR2 is YYREEE (reference sequence). The germline V and J ends were trimmed by 2 bases and 3 bases, with 5 bases remaining between them. This CDR3 region has 12 residues.

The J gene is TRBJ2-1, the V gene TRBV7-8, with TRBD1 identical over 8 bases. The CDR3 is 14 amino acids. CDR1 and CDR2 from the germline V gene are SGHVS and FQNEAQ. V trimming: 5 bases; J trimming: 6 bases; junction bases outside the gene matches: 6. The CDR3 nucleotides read TGTGCCAGCAGCCCCACAGGGGGTAGCAATGAGCAGTTCTTC. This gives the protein CASSPTGGSNEQFF.

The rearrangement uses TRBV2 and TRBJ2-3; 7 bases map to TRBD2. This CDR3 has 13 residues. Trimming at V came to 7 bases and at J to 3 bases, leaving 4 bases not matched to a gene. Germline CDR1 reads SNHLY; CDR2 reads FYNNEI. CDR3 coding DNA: TGTGCCAGCAACGGGGGGTGGACAGATACGCAGTATTTT. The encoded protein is CASNGGWTDTQYF.

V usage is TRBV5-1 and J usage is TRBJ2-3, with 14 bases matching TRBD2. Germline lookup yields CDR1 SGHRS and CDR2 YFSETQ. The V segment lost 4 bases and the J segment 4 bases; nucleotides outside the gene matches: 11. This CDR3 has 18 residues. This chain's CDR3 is CASSTGTSGRSGADTQYF. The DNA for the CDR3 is TGCGCCAGCAGCACCGGGACTAGCGGGAGATCCGGGGCAGATACGCAGTATTTT.

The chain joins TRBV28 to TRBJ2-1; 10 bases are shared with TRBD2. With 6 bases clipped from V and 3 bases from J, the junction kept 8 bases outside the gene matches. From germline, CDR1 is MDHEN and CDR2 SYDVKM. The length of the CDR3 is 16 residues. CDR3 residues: CASSIVTSGIYNEQFF. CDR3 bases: TGTGCCAGCAGCATCGTAACTAGCGGGATCTACAATGAGCAGTTCTTC.

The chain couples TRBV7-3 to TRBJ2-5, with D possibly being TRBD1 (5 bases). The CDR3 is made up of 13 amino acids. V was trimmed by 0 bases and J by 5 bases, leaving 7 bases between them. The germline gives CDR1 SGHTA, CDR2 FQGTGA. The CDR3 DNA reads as TGTGCCAGCAGCTTAACTTACAGGGAGACCCAGTACTTC. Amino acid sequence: CASSLTYRETQYF.

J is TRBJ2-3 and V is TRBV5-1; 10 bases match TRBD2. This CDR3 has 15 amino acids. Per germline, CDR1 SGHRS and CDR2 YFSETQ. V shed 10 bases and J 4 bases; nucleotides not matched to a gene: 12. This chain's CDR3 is CASFDGTSAADTQYF. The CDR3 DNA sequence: TGCGCCTCGTTCGACGGGACTAGCGCGGCAGATACGCAGTATTTT.

The CDR3 sequence is CASNGVIGYNEQFF. CDR3 sequence (DNA): TGTGCCAGCAACGGAGTTATTGGTTACAATGAGCAGTTCTTC. The chain couples TRBV28 to TRBJ2-1; D gene unclear. Germline CDR1 and CDR2: MDHEN and SYDVKM. V dropped 7 bases and J dropped 4 bases, with 14 bases sitting between them. The CDR3 length is 14 residues.

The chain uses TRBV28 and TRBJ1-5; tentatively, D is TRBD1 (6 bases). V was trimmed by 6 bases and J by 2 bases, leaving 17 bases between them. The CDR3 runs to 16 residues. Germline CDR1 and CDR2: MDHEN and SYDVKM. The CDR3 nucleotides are TGTGCCAGCAGACGCCAGGGGATTCGAGGCAATCAGCCCCAGCATTTT. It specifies CASRRQGIRGNQPQHF.